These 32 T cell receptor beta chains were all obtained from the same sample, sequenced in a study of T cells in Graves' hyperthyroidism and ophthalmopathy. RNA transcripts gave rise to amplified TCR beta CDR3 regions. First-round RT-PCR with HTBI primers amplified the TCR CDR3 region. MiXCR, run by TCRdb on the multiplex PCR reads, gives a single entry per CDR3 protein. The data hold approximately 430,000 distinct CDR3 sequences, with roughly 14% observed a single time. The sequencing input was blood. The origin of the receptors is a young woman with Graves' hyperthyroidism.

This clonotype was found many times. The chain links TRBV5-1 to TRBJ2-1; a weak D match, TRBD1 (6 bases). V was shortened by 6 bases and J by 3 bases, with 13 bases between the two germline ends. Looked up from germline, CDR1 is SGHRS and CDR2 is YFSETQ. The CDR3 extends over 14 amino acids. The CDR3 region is CASKLGDNYNEQFF. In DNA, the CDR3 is TGCGCCAGCAAGTTAGGGGACAACTACAATGAGCAGTTCTTC.

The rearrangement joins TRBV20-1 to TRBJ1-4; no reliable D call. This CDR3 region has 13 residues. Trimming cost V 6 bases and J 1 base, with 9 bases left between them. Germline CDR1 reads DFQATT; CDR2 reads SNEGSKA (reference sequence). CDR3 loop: CSAAVGTNEKLFF. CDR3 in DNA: TGCAGTGCCGCGGTGGGAACTAATGAAAAACTGTTTTTT.

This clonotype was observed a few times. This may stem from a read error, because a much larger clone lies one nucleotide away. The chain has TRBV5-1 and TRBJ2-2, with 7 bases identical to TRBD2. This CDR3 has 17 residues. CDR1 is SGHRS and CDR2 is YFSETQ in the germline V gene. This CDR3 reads CASCLFVAGANTGELFF. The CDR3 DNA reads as TGCGCCAGCTGCTTGTTTGTTGCGGGAGCGAACACCGGGGAGCTGTTTTTT. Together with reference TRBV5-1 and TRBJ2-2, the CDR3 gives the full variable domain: KAGVTQTPRYLIKTRGQQVTLSCSPISGHRSVSWYQQTPGQGLQFLFEYFSETQRNKGNFPGRFSGRQFSNSRSEMNVSTLELGDSALYLCASCLFVAGANTGELFFGEGSRLTVL.

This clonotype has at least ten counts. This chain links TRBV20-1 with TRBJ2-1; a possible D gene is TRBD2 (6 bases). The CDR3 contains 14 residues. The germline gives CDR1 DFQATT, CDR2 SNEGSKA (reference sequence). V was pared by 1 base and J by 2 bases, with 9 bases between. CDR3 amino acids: CSARAGEPYNEQFF. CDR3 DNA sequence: TGCAGTGCTAGAGCGGGGGAACCCTACAATGAGCAGTTCTTC.

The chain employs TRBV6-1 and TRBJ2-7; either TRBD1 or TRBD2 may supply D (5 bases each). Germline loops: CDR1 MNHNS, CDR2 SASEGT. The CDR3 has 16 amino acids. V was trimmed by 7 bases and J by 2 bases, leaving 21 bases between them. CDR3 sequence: CASTHGILGQAYEQYF. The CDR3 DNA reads TGTGCCAGCACCCACGGGATCTTGGGGCAGGCCTACGAGCAGTACTTC.

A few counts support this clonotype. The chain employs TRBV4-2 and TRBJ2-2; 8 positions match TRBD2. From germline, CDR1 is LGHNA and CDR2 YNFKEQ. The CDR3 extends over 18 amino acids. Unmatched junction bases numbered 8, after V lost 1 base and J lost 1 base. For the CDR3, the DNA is TGTGCCAGCAGCCAAGGTCTCCTGACTAGCGAGAACACCGGGGAGCTGTTTTTT. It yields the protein CASSQGLLTSENTGELFF.

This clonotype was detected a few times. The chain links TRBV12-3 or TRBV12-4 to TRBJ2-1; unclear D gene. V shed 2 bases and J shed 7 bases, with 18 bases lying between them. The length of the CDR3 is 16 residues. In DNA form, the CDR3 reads TGTGCCAGCAGTTTAAATTGGCAGCGAACCCAGAATGAGCAGTTCTTC. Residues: CASSLNWQRTQNEQFF.

CDR3 DNA: TGTGCCAGCAGCTTAGACAGGGGGAAGGGGGAGCTGTTTTTT. This sequence encodes CASSLDRGKGELFF. The chain combines TRBV11-2 with TRBJ2-2; 7 bases line up with TRBD1. Trimming removed 0 bases from V and 8 bases from J; junction bases left unmatched: 3. This CDR3 is 14 amino acids long. The germline CDR1 and CDR2 sequences are SGHAT and FQNNGV.

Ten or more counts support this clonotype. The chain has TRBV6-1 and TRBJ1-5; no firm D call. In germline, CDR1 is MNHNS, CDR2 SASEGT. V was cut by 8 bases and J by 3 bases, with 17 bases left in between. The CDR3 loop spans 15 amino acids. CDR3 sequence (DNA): TGTGCCAGCTCCAAGGCGATTGGTAACAATCAGCCCCAGCATTTT. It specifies CASSKAIGNNQPQHF.

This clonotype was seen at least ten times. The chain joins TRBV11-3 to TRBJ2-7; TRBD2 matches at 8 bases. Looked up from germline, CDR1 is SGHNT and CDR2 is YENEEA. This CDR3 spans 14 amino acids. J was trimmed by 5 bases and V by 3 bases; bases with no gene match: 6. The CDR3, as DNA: TGTGCCAGCAGCTTTCCGGGAGGGAGCGACGAGCAGTACTTC. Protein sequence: CASSFPGGSDEQYF. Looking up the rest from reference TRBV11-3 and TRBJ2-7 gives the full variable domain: EAGVVQSPRYKIIEKKQPVAFWCNPISGHNTLYWYLQNLGQGPELLIRYENEEAVDDSQLPKDRFSAERLKGVDSTLKIQPAELGDSAVYLCASSFPGGSDEQYFGPGTRLTVT.

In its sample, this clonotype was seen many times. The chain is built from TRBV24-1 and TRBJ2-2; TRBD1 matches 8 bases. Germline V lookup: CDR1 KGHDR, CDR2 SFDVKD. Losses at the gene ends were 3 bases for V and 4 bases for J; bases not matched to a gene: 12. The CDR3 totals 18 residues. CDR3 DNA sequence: TGTGCCACCAGTGATAGTTCAGTTAGGACAGGGAGCACCGGGGAGCTGTTTTTT. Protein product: CATSDSSVRTGSTGELFF.

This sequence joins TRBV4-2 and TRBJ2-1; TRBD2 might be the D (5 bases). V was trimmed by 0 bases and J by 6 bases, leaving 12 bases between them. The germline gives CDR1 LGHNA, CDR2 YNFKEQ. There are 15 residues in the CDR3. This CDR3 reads CASSQEWLAGNEQFF. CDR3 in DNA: TGTGCCAGCAGCCAAGAATGGCTAGCCGGCAATGAGCAGTTCTTC.

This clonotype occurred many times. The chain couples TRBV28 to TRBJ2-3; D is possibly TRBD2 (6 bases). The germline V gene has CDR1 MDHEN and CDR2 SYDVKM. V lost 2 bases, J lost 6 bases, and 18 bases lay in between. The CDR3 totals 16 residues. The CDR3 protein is CASSLGELVRGDTQYF. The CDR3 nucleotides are TGTGCCAGCAGTTTAGGGGAACTAGTCCGGGGGGATACGCAGTATTTT.

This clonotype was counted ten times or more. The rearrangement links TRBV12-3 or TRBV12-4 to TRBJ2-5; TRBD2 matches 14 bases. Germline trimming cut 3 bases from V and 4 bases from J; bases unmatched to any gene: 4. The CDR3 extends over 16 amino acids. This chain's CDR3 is CASSFGLAGGGETQYF. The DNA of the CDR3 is TGTGCCAGCAGTTTCGGACTAGCGGGAGGAGGAGAGACCCAGTACTTC.

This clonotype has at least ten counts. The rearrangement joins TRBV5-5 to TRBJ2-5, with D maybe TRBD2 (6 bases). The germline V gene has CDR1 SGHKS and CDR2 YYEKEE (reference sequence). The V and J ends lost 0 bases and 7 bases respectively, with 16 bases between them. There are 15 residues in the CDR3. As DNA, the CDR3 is TGTGCCAGCAGCTTGGAAGGAGGGAACGTGGGGACCCAGTACTTC. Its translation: CASSLEGGNVGTQYF.

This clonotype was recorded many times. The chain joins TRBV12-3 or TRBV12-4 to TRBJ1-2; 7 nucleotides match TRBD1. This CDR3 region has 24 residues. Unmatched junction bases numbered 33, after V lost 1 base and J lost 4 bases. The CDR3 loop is CASSLVRGLAPVLGQAADGYGYTF. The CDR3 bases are TGTGCCAGCAGTTTAGTTCGGGGTCTCGCTCCGGTACTCGGACAGGCGGCCGACGGCTATGGCTACACCTTC.

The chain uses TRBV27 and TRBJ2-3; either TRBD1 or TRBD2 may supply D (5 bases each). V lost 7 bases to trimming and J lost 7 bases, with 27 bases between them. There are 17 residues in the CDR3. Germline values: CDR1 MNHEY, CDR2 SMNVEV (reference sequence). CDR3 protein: CASTFRLRDRHPNTQYF. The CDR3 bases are TGTGCCAGCACCTTCCGCCTCCGGGACCGACACCCTAATACGCAGTATTTT.

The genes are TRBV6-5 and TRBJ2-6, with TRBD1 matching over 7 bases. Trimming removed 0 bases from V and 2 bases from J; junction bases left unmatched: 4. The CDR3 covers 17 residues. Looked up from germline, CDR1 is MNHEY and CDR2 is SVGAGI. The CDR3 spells CASSYSAGGTGANVLTF. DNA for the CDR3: TGTGCCAGCAGTTACTCGGCAGGGGGTACTGGGGCCAACGTCCTGACTTTC.

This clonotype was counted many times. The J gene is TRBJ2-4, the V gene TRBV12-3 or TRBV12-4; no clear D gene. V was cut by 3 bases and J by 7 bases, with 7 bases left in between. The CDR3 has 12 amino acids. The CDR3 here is CASSFGVNIQYF. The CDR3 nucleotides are TGTGCCAGCAGTTTTGGGGTGAACATTCAGTACTTC.

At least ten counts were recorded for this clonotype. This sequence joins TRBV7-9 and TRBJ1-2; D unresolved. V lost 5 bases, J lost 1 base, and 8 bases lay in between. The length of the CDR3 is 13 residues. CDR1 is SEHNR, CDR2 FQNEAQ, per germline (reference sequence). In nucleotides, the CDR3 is TGTGCCAGCAGCCCGACCAGTAACTATGGCTACACCTTC. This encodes CASSPTSNYGYTF.

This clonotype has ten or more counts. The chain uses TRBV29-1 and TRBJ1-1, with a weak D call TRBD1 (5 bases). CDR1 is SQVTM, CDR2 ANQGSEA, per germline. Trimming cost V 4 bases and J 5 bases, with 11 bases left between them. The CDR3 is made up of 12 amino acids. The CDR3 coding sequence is TGCAGCGTTGGTTTGTCAGGGACTGAAGCTTTCTTT. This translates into CSVGLSGTEAFF.

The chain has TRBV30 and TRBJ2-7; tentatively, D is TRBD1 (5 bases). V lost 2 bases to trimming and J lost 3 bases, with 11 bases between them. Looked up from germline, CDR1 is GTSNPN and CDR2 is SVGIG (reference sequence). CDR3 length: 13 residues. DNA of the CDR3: TGTGCCTGGAGTAAGATAGGGGTCTACGAGCAGTACTTC. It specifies CAWSKIGVYEQYF.

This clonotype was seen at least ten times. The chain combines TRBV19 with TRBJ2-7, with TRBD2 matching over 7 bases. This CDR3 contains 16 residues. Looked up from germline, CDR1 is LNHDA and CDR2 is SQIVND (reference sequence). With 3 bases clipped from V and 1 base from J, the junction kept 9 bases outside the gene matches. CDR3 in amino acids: CASSISGLAVSYEQYF. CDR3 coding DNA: TGTGCCAGTAGTATTTCTGGGCTAGCGGTTTCCTACGAGCAGTACTTC.

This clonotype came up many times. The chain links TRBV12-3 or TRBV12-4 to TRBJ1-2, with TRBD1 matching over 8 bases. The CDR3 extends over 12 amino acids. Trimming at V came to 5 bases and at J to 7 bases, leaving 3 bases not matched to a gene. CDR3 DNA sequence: TGTGCCAGCAGTGGACAGGGTTTTGGCTACACCTTC. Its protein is CASSGQGFGYTF.

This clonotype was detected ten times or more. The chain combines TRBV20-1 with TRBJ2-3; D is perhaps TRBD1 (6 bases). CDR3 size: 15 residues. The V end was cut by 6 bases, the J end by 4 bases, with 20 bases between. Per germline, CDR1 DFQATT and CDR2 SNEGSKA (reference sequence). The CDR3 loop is CSALQGSWRADTQYF. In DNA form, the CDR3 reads TGCAGTGCCCTACAGGGCAGTTGGCGAGCAGATACGCAGTATTTT.

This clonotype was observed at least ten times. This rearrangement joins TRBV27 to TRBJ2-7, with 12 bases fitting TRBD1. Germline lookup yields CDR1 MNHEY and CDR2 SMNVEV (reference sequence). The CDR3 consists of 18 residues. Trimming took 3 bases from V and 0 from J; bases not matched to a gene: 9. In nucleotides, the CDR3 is TGTGCCAGCAGTTTCCACGGGACAGGGGGCCCGAGCTCCTACGAGCAGTACTTC. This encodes CASSFHGTGGPSSYEQYF.

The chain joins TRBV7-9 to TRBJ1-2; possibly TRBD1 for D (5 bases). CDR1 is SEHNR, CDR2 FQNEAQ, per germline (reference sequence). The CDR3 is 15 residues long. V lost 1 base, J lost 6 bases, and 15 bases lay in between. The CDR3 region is CASSLGDGFGNGYTF. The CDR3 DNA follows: TGTGCCAGCAGCTTAGGGGACGGGTTTGGGAATGGCTACACCTTC.

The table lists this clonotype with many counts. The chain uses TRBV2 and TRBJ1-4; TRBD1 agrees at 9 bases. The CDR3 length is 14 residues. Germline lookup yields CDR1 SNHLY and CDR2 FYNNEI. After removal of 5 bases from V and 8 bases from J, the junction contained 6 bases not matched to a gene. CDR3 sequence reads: CASSIGTGREKLFF. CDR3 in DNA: TGTGCCAGCAGTATCGGGACAGGGAGAGAAAAACTGTTTTTT.

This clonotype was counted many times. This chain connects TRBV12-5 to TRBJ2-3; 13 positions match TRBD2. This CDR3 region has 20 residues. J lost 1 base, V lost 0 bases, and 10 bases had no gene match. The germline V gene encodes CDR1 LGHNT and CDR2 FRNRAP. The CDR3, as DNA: TGTGCTAGTGGTTTGGTGACTAGCGGGAGGCCCGTTCCGGGCACAGATACGCAGTATTTT. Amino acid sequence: CASGLVTSGRPVPGTDTQYF.

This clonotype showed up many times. DNA of the CDR3: TGTGCCAGCAGCTCCCTAGGGGGGAACAGCGAGCAGTACTTC. Translating it yields CASSSLGGNSEQYF. V is TRBV7-8 and J is TRBJ2-7; possibly TRBD1 or TRBD2 for D (6 bases each). CDR1 and CDR2 (germline): SGHVS, FQNEAQ. The CDR3 has 14 residues. The V end lost 4 bases, the J end lost 6 bases, and 16 bases lay between the germline ends. Variable domain in full (rest from reference TRBV7-8 and TRBJ2-7): GAGVSQSPRYKVAKRGQDVALRCDPISGHVSLFWYQQALGQGPEFLTYFQNEAQLDKSGLPSDRFFAERPEGSVSTLKIQRTQQEDSAVYLCASSSLGGNSEQYFGPGTRLTVT.

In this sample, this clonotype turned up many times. The CDR3 bases are TGTGCCAGCAGGGGGACAGGTAGCGCGTCCACCGGGGAGCTGTTTTTT. Its protein product is CASRGTGSASTGELFF. The chain combines TRBV12-3 or TRBV12-4 with TRBJ2-2; 8 bases are a match to TRBD1. CDR3 length equals 16 residues. Germline trimming cut 6 bases from V and 4 bases from J; bases unmatched to any gene: 10.

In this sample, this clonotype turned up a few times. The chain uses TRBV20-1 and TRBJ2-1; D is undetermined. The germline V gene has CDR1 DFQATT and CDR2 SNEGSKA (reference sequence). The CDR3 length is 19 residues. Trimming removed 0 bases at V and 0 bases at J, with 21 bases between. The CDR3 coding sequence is TGCAGTGCTAGAGATCTGCGAAGAATGACTCGGAGCTCCTACAATGAGCAGTTCTTC. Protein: CSARDLRRMTRSSYNEQFF.